This entry lists 30 T cell receptor beta chains sequenced from one sample in a study of T cell changes during pregnancy in multiple sclerosis. Only in-frame clones appear in the TCRdb table, and some are missing; sequencing was by immunoSEQ multiplex PCR. The table records approximately 88,000 clones, 90% to 95% of them present only once. This sample comprised peripheral blood, obtained in the third trimester of pregnancy. The receptors shown here come from a female donor with multiple sclerosis, enrolled in a pregnancy study.

The chain joins TRBV6-1 to TRBJ1-1, with TRBD1 matching 7 bases. Germline CDR1 reads MNHNS; CDR2 reads SASEGT. With V trimmed by 10 bases and J by 5 bases, 10 bases remained unmatched. CDR3 length equals 13 residues. CDR3 DNA sequence: TGTGCCACTTACAGGGGAAGGGGTACTGAAGCTTTCTTT. Amino acids: CATYRGRGTEAFF.

The CDR3 coding sequence is TGCGCCAGCAGCTTGGGGGCAGGAACGCAAGCTAACTATGGCTACACCTTC. Translated: CASSLGAGTQANYGYTF. The chain recombines TRBV5-1 with TRBJ1-2; unclear D gene. CDR3 length: 17 residues. Per the germline V gene, CDR1 is SGHRS and CDR2 is YFSETQ. Between the trimmed V and J ends, which lost 0 bases and 0 bases, there was a span of 15 bases.

This chain's CDR3 is CASSGTGGYEQYF. The CDR3 nucleotides read TGTGCCAGCAGCGGGACAGGGGGTTACGAGCAGTACTTC. The gene calls are TRBV6-1 and TRBJ2-7, with TRBD1 matching over 11 bases. The CDR3 length is 13 residues. The V gene end was trimmed by 6 bases and the J gene end by 4 bases; junction bases not matched to a gene: 2. Per the germline V gene, CDR1 is MNHNS and CDR2 is SASEGT.

This clone was counted a single time. At the DNA level, this CDR3 is encoded by other sequences in the same sample as well. The V gene is TRBV6-1, the J gene TRBJ1-5; D gene uncertain. V was cut by 0 bases and J by 4 bases, with 4 bases left in between. CDR3 length: 13 amino acids. The germline V gene has CDR1 MNHNS and CDR2 SASEGT. DNA of the CDR3: TGTGCCAGCAGTGAAGCGCGGAATCAGCCCCAGCATTTT. Translating gives CASSEARNQPQHF.

The chain is built from TRBV6-1 and TRBJ1-1, with D possibly matching TRBD1 (5 bases). In germline, CDR1 is MNHNS, CDR2 SASEGT. This CDR3 comprises 14 residues. V was trimmed by 2 bases and J by 7 bases, leaving 14 bases between them. DNA for the CDR3: TGTGCCAGCAGTGAATTGGCAGGGAAGAGTGAAGCTTTCTTT. Translating gives CASSELAGKSEAFF.

The CDR3 DNA follows: TGTGCCAGCAGCTTAGAGGCTGGGGGGGCCACCGGGGAGCTGTTTTTT. It encodes CASSLEAGGATGELFF. The chain has TRBV7-8 and TRBJ2-2, with a weak D call TRBD2 (7 bases). CDR1 and CDR2 from the germline V gene are SGHVS and FQNEAQ. V lost 1 base to trimming and J lost 4 bases, with 13 bases between them. This CDR3 is built from 16 residues.

The CDR3 region is CASSQVGGRKNIQYF. Written as DNA, the CDR3 is TGTGCCAGCAGCCAAGTAGGGGGAAGGAAAAACATTCAGTACTTC. The chain has TRBV4-2 and TRBJ2-4; D is possibly TRBD1 (6 bases). Trimming stripped 1 base from V and 4 bases from J, with 11 bases between. This CDR3 comprises 15 residues. Germline CDR1 and CDR2: LGHNA and YNFKEQ.

The rearrangement links TRBV18 to TRBJ1-2, with 10 positions matching TRBD1. The trim removed 6 bases at V and 5 bases at J, leaving 6 bases unmatched. Per germline, CDR1 KGHSH and CDR2 LQKENI. The CDR3 covers 14 residues. In DNA form, the CDR3 reads TGTGCCAGCTCGCCCGGGACAGGGGCATATGGCTACACCTTC. As protein: CASSPGTGAYGYTF. The full variable domain, completed using reference TRBV18 and TRBJ1-2, is NAGVMQNPRHLVRRRGQEARLRCSPMKGHSHVYWYRQLPEEGLKFMVYLQKENIIDESGMPKERFSAEFPKEGPSILRIQQVVRGDSAAYFCASSPGTGAYGYTFGSGTRLTVV.

This clone has a handful of counts. The chain couples TRBV19 to TRBJ1-1; no definite D call. V dropped 3 bases and J dropped 5 bases, with 13 bases sitting between them. In germline, CDR1 is LNHDA, CDR2 SQIVND (reference sequence). The CDR3 has 14 amino acids. The CDR3 coding sequence is TGTGCCAGTAGTATCGTCTCCTCGGGGACTGAAGCTTTCTTT. Translating gives CASSIVSSGTEAFF.

The chain employs TRBV7-4 and TRBJ2-4, with D hard to call. The ends were cut back, 2 bases at V and 0 bases at J, with 11 bases in the middle. The CDR3 sequence is 16 residues long. Per the germline V gene, CDR1 is SGHVT and CDR2 is SQSDAQ. The CDR3 region has the DNA TGTGCCAGCAGCTTACGGTATTTCCTAGCCAAAAACATTCAGTACTTC. Translating it yields CASSLRYFLAKNIQYF.

This clone has just a few counts. The rearrangement links TRBV7-7 to TRBJ2-2; 7 nucleotides align to TRBD1. With V trimmed by 4 bases and J by 6 bases, 8 bases remained unmatched. Germline CDR1 and CDR2: SSHAT and FNYEAQ (reference sequence). The CDR3 is made up of 15 amino acids. CDR3 in DNA: TGTGCCAGCAGCTCCGGACAGGTCGGCGCCGGGGAGCTGTTTTTT. As protein: CASSSGQVGAGELFF.

This chain links TRBV7-2 with TRBJ2-7, with 13 bases fitting TRBD2. Germline values: CDR1 SGHTA, CDR2 FQGNSA. This CDR3 comprises 18 residues. Trimming removed 0 bases from V and 4 bases from J; junction bases left unmatched: 9. The CDR3 is CASSLAPGTSGIEYEQYF. CDR3 sequence (DNA): TGTGCCAGCAGCTTAGCTCCTGGGACTAGCGGGATAGAGTACGAGCAGTACTTC.

This clone has only a few counts. V gene TRBV30 combines with J gene TRBJ1-1; D gene unclear. V lost 8 bases and J 0 bases, leaving 13 bases between the germline ends. This CDR3 has 13 amino acids. Germline V CDR1 and CDR2: GTSNPN, SVGIG (reference sequence). The DNA for the CDR3 is TGTGCCCTCGCCTCGGGAATGAACACTGAAGCTTTCTTT. Translation: CALASGMNTEAFF.

The rearrangement links TRBV18 to TRBJ2-5; 11 bases are shared with TRBD2. Germline CDR1 and CDR2: KGHSH and LQKENI. With 3 bases clipped from V and 5 bases from J, the junction kept 5 bases outside the gene matches. The CDR3 consists of 15 residues. The chain's CDR3 is CASSPTSGAGETQYF. CDR3 bases: TGTGCCAGCTCACCGACTAGCGGGGCGGGGGAGACCCAGTACTTC.

This sequence joins TRBV30 and TRBJ2-1, with 9 bases fitting TRBD2. CDR1 is GTSNPN and CDR2 is SVGIG in the germline V gene (reference sequence). J was trimmed by 12 bases and V by 3 bases; bases with no gene match: 9. CDR3 size: 13 residues. The CDR3 region has the DNA TGTGCCTGGAGCCTACTCTTAGCGGGAGTGCAGTTCTTC. It is translated as CAWSLLLAGVQFF. Together with reference TRBV30 and TRBJ2-1, the CDR3 gives the full variable domain: SQTIHQWPATLVQPVGSPLSLECTVEGTSNPNLYWYRQAAGRGLQLLFYSVGIGQISSEVPQNLSASRPQDRQFILSSKKLLLSDSGFYLCAWSLLLAGVQFFGPGTRLTVL.

CDR3 nucleotides: TGTGCCAGCAGTTCCGATCACCTCCCTCAGGACAGGGGCGGCTATGGCTACACCTTC. It codes for CASSSDHLPQDRGGYGYTF. The chain combines TRBV28 with TRBJ1-2; 9 bases align to TRBD1. Per germline, CDR1 MDHEN and CDR2 SYDVKM. CDR3 length: 19 amino acids. Trimming removed 4 bases from V and 4 bases from J; junction bases left unmatched: 19.

This rearrangement joins TRBV4-2 to TRBJ2-1; perhaps TRBD1 as D (5 bases). V shed 2 bases and J shed 6 bases, with 5 bases lying between them. This CDR3 is 12 amino acids long. Germline V lookup: CDR1 LGHNA, CDR2 YNFKEQ. The CDR3 loop reads CASSQQGNEQFF. DNA of the CDR3: TGTGCCAGCAGCCAACAGGGCAATGAGCAGTTCTTC.

The rearrangement links TRBV21-1 to TRBJ2-2; no check of the table's D call, TRBD1, against the DNA was made. TRBV21-1 counts as a pseudogene. This CDR3 has 16 amino acids. The CDR3 nucleotides read TGTGCCAGCAGCAAAGAGGAGACAGACAACACCGGGGAGCTGTTTTTT. Its translation is CASSKEETDNTGELFF.

The chain joins TRBV18 to TRBJ2-3, with 7 bases aligning to TRBD1. The CDR3 has 18 residues. Germline CDR1 reads KGHSH; CDR2 reads LQKENI. The V segment lost 0 bases and the J segment 0 bases; nucleotides outside the gene matches: 9. CDR3 sequence: CASSPPRRRDSSTDTQYF. For the CDR3, the DNA is TGTGCCAGCTCACCACCGAGGCGCCGGGACAGCAGCACAGATACGCAGTATTTT.

The chain carries TRBV7-6 and TRBJ2-1; D not certain. Looked up from germline, CDR1 is SGHVS and CDR2 is FNYEAQ. Trimming cost V 4 bases and J 7 bases, with 14 bases left between them. The CDR3 runs 14 residues. CDR3: CASSSYRSRNEQFF. In DNA, the CDR3 is TGTGCCAGCAGCTCCTACAGAAGCCGAAATGAGCAGTTCTTC.

This clone was detected only a few times. The chain employs TRBV28 and TRBJ1-1; D is uncertain. The V end was cut by 2 bases, the J end by 5 bases, with 9 bases between. The CDR3 has 13 amino acids. The V gene's germline CDR1 is MDHEN and CDR2 SYDVKM. In nucleotides, the CDR3 is TGTGCCAGCAGTTTAATGGAGAGTACTGAAGCTTTCTTT. Protein sequence: CASSLMESTEAFF. Drawing the rest from reference TRBV28 and TRBJ1-1, the complete variable domain is DVKVTQSSRYLVKRTGEKVFLECVQDMDHENMFWYRQDPGLGLRLIYFSYDVKMKEKGDIPEGYSVSREKKERFSLILESASTNQTSMYLCASSLMESTEAFFGQGTRLTVV.

The chain has TRBV6-1 and TRBJ1-4; perhaps TRBD1 as D (5 bases). Germline CDR1 MNHNS, CDR2 SASEGT. CDR3 length: 13 residues. With 6 bases removed from V and 8 bases from J, the gap between germline ends came to 13 bases. The CDR3 region is CASSRDLGEKLFF. In DNA, the CDR3 is TGTGCCAGCAGCCGGGACTTAGGGGAAAAACTGTTTTTT.

The rearrangement uses TRBV27 and TRBJ2-1; TRBD1 matches 9 bases. With V trimmed by 3 bases and J by 4 bases, 4 bases remained unmatched. This CDR3 has 15 amino acids. The germline CDR1 and CDR2 sequences are MNHEY and SMNVEV (reference sequence). CDR3: CASSFRGQGYNEQFF. CDR3 DNA: TGTGCCAGCAGTTTTCGGGGACAGGGATACAATGAGCAGTTCTTC.

This chain links TRBV7-9 with TRBJ2-7; TRBD2 matches at 7 bases. The germline gives CDR1 SEHNR, CDR2 FQNEAQ (reference sequence). This CDR3 has 15 amino acids. V was clipped by 3 bases and J by 1 base; unmatched bases: 6. This CDR3 reads CASSLSGTVSYEQYF. DNA of the CDR3: TGTGCCAGCAGCTTGAGCGGGACGGTTTCCTACGAGCAGTACTTC.

In DNA form, the CDR3 reads TGTGCCAGCAGCGTCGATAGGACAGGGCGATCCGAGCAGTACTTC. This gives the protein CASSVDRTGRSEQYF. V usage is TRBV5-4 and J usage is TRBJ2-7; the match to TRBD1 covers 8 bases. This CDR3 is 15 amino acids long. CDR1 is SGHNT and CDR2 is YYREEE in the germline V gene (reference sequence). V was pared by 4 bases and J by 6 bases, with 12 bases of the junction left unmatched.

The chain joins TRBV7-9 to TRBJ2-2, with 10 bases that match TRBD2. Germline trimming cut 1 base from V and 7 bases from J; bases unmatched to any gene: 12. Looked up from germline, CDR1 is SEHNR and CDR2 is FQNEAQ (reference sequence). The CDR3 loop spans 18 amino acids. In DNA, the CDR3 is TGTGCCAGCAGCTTAGTGAGGGGACTAGCGCCATTCATCGGGGAGCTGTTTTTT. Amino acid sequence: CASSLVRGLAPFIGELFF.

This chain links TRBV20-1 with TRBJ2-5; D may be TRBD2 (5 bases). Trimming stripped 6 bases from V and 5 bases from J, with 7 bases between. CDR3 size: 10 residues. CDR1 is DFQATT, CDR2 SNEGSKA, per germline (reference sequence). In nucleotides, the CDR3 is TGCAGTGCCACGGGGGAGACCCAGTACTTC. It translates to CSATGETQYF.

CDR3 DNA: TGTGCCAGCAGCGTGGGACTAGCGGGGATTTCCTACGAGCAGTACTTC. Translation: CASSVGLAGISYEQYF. The genes are TRBV5-4 and TRBJ2-7, with 13 positions matching TRBD2. V dropped 4 bases and J dropped 1; count of bases not matched to a gene: 5. Germline CDR1 SGHNT, CDR2 YYREEE (reference sequence). The length of the CDR3 is 16 residues.

The table lists this clone with a count of one. The V and J genes are TRBV2 and TRBJ2-3; tentatively, D is TRBD2 (6 bases). Germline CDR1 and CDR2: SNHLY and FYNNEI. V was trimmed by 3 bases and J by 2 bases, leaving 12 bases between them. The CDR3 runs to 15 residues. The CDR3 spells CASSEGLASTDTQYF. The DNA for the CDR3 is TGTGCCAGCAGTGAGGGTCTAGCGTCCACAGATACGCAGTATTTT.

The genes are TRBV7-8 and TRBJ2-2; 7 positions agree with TRBD2. The CDR3 is 12 residues long. The V and J ends lost 3 bases and 8 bases, in that order; junction bases with no gene match: 0. Germline-derived CDR1 and CDR2 are SGHVS and FQNEAQ. DNA of the CDR3: TGTGCCAGCAGCTTTAGCGGGGGGGAGCTGTTTTTT. This codes for CASSFSGGELFF.